These 4 T cell receptor beta chains were all obtained from the same sample, sequenced in a study of CD8+ T cells in alopecia areata. RNA, once extracted, was reverse transcribed into cDNA for use as the sequencing template. Repertoires were generated with immunoSEQ multiplex PCR, while TCRdb's copy carries only in-frame clones and drops some. The sample records some 170,000 clones, 67% being singletons. The material sequenced was CD8+ T cells sorted from blood, taken at week 0. Receptors originate from a human donor with alopecia areata.

The chain is built from TRBV6-5 and TRBJ2-1; TRBD1 is a possible D gene (6 bases). The germline V and J ends were trimmed by 0 bases and 6 bases, with 6 bases remaining between them. The CDR3 length is 13 residues. Per the germline V gene, CDR1 is MNHEY and CDR2 is SVGAGI. The CDR3 loop is CASSYSDSNEQFF. The CDR3 coding sequence is TGTGCCAGCAGTTACTCGGACAGCAATGAGCAGTTCTTC.

The chain is built from TRBV2 and TRBJ2-7, with a tentative D call TRBD1 (5 bases). The CDR3 consists of 13 residues. The V end lost 4 bases, the J end lost 2 bases, and 9 bases lay between the germline ends. The germline V gene has CDR1 SNHLY and CDR2 FYNNEI. CDR3 nucleotides: TGTGCCAGCAGTGGACAGAATACCTACGAGCAGTACTTC. This encodes CASSGQNTYEQYF.

V and J are TRBV30 and TRBJ2-7; 10 bases map to TRBD1. The CDR3 totals 15 residues. Germline CDR1 and CDR2: GTSNPN and SVGIG (reference sequence). Trimming at V came to 4 bases and at J to 4 bases, leaving 10 bases not matched to a gene. CDR3 loop: CAWNPRDRGRYEQYF. The CDR3 DNA sequence: TGTGCCTGGAACCCCCGGGACAGGGGTAGGTACGAGCAGTACTTC. Drawing the rest from reference TRBV30 and TRBJ2-7, the complete variable domain is SQTIHQWPATLVQPVGSPLSLECTVEGTSNPNLYWYRQAAGRGLQLLFYSVGIGQISSEVPQNLSASRPQDRQFILSSKKLLLSDSGFYLCAWNPRDRGRYEQYFGPGTRLTVT.

The chain joins TRBV7-9 to TRBJ2-1; weak D call: TRBD1 (6 bases). V lost 5 bases and J 5 bases, leaving 10 bases between the germline ends. The length of the CDR3 is 13 residues. CDR1 and CDR2 from the germline V gene are SEHNR and FQNEAQ (reference sequence). The CDR3 reads CASSRDMNNEQFF. DNA for the CDR3: TGTGCCAGCAGCCGGGACATGAACAATGAGCAGTTCTTC.